The clone carrying this TCR beta chain was seen a handful of times. The sample comes from a study of blood T cell repertoires in COVID-19. With V trimmed by 3 bases and J by 3 bases, 6 bases remained unmatched. The CDR3 sequence is 15 residues long. Germline V gene data show CDR1 as ENHRY and CDR2 as SYGVKD. The method was immunoSEQ multiplex PCR; TCRdb's version includes in-frame clones alone and lacks a portion of them. The profile shows a few hundred thousand clones, 84% of them singletons. The sequencing sample was made of PBMCs or T cells enriched from blood (not recorded which). The sequence came from a woman between 40 and 50 years old who had recovered from COVID-19. The chain combines TRBV10-3 with TRBJ2-3; TRBD2 matches 7 bases. CDR3 in DNA: TGTGCCATCAGTGATGCGGGGGTCGGTACAGATACGCAGTATTTT. It translates to CAISDAGVGTDTQYF.